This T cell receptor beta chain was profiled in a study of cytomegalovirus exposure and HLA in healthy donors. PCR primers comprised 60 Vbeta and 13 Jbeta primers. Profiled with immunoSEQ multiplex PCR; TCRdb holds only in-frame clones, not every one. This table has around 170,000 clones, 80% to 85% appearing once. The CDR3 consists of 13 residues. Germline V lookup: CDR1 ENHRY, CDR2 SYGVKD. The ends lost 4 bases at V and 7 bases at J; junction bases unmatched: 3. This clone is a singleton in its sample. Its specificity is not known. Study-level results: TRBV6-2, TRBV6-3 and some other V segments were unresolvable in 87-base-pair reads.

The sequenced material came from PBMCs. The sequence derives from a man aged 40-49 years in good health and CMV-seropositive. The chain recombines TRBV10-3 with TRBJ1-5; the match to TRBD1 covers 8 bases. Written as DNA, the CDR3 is TGTGCCATCAGTGGGCAGGGGGCACAGCCCCAGCATTTT. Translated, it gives CAISGQGAQPQHF.